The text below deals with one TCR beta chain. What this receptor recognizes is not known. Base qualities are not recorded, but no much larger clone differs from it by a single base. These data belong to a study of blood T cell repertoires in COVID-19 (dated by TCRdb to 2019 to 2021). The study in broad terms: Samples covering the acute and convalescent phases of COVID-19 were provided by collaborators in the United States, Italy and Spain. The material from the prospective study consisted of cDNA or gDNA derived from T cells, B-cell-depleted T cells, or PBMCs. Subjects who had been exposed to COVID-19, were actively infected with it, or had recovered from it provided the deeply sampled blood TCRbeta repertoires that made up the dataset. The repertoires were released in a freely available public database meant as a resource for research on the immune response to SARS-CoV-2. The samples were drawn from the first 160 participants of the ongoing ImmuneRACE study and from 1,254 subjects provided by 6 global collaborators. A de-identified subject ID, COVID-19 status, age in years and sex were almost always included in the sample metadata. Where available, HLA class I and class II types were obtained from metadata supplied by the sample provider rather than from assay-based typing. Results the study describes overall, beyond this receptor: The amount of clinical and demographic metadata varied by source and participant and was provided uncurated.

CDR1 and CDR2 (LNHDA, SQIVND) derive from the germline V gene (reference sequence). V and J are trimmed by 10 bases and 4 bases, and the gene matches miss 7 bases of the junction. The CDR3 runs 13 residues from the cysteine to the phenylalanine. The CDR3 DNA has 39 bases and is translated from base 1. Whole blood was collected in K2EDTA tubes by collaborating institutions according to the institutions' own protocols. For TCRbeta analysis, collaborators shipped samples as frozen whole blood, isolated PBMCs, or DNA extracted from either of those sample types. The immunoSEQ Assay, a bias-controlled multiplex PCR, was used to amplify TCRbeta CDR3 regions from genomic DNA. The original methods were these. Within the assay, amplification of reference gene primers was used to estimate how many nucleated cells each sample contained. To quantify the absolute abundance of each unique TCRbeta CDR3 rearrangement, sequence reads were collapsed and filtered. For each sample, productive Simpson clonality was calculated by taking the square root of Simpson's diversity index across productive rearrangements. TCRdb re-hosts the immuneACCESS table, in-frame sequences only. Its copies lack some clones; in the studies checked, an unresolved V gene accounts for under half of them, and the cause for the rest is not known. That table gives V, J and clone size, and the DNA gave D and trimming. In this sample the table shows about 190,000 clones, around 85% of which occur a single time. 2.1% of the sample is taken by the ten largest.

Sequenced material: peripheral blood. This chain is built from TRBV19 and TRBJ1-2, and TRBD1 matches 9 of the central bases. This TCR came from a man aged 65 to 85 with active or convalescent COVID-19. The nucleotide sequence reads TGTGCCACCCAGGACAGGGGTGGCTATGGCTACACCTTC. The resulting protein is CATQDRGGYGYTF. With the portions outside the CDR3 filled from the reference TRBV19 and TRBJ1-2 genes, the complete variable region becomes DGGITQSPKYLFRKEGQNVTLSCEQNLNHDAMYWYRQDPGQGLRLIYYSQIVNDFQKGDIAEGYSVSREKKESFPLTVTSAQKNPTAFYLCATQDRGGYGYTFGSGTRLTVV.